What follows are 27 T cell receptor beta chains derived from one specimen sequenced in a study of blood T cell repertoires in COVID-19 (dated by TCRdb to 2018 to 2020). The library was produced with the immunoSEQ multiplex PCR assay. TCRdb took this table from immuneACCESS and kept in-frame rearrangements with V and J called. Such tables lack part of the clones; where checked against another copy, unresolved V genes explain under half of the gap, and the rest is unexplained. The sample contains 60,000 to 70,000 clones, around 90% of them found a single time. Roughly 43% of the sample rests with the top ten. The material sequenced was peripheral blood. The receptors here all came from a woman aged 55 to 70 with COVID-19, enrolled during active disease.

The rearrangement joins TRBV7-9 to TRBJ1-2, with D possibly matching TRBD1 (5 bases). The CDR3 covers 17 residues. The germline gives CDR1 SEHNR, CDR2 FQNEAQ (reference sequence). Deletions cut 3 bases from V and 6 bases from J, with 23 bases between. The CDR3 sequence: CASSFGGGLADPHGYTF. CDR3 nucleotides: TGTGCCAGCAGCTTTGGGGGGGGACTAGCGGACCCGCATGGCTACACCTTC.

V gene TRBV7-9 combines with J gene TRBJ1-2; D possibly corresponds to TRBD1 (5 bases). The CDR3 covers 15 residues. Germline assignment: CDR1 SEHNR and CDR2 FQNEAQ (reference sequence). The V gene lost 1 base and the J gene lost 4 bases, with 13 bases spanning the gap. DNA for the CDR3: TGTGCCAGCAGCTTAGAAGGCAGCGGGGCCTATGGCTACACCTTC. Its protein product is CASSLEGSGAYGYTF.

This rearrangement joins TRBV5-6 to TRBJ2-1; 8 nucleotides align to TRBD2. V gave up 4 bases and J gave up 3 bases; unmatched junction bases: 9. This CDR3 comprises 16 residues. CDR1 and CDR2 from the germline V gene are SGHDT and YYEEEE. CDR3 in DNA: TGTGCCAGCAGCCTCTTGGCGGGGGGAAACTACAATGAGCAGTTCTTC. Its translation is CASSLLAGGNYNEQFF.

The gene calls are TRBV28 and TRBJ2-2, with 9 bases identical to TRBD2. Germline lookup yields CDR1 MDHEN and CDR2 SYDVKM. This CDR3 has 14 amino acids. With 6 bases clipped from V and 3 bases from J, the junction kept 2 bases outside the gene matches. CDR3 coding DNA: TGTGCCAGCAGGGGACTAGCATACACCGGGGAGCTGTTTTTT. Translation: CASRGLAYTGELFF.

V is TRBV5-4 and J is TRBJ1-2; 7 bases match TRBD1. CDR3 size: 15 residues. Per the germline V gene, CDR1 is SGHNT and CDR2 is YYREEE (reference sequence). V shed 4 bases and J 3 bases; nucleotides not matched to a gene: 9. DNA for the CDR3: TGTGCCAGCAGCGCCGGGACAGCCGGCGACTATGGCTACACCTTC. Encoded protein: CASSAGTAGDYGYTF.

The V gene is TRBV5-6, the J gene TRBJ1-1; D uncertain. V was cut by 2 bases and J by 7 bases, with 9 bases left in between. The germline gives CDR1 SGHDT, CDR2 YYEEEE. This CDR3 region has 12 residues. The chain's CDR3 is CASSFSNLEAFF. CDR3 nucleotide sequence: TGTGCCAGCAGCTTCTCTAACCTTGAAGCTTTCTTT. The entire variable domain, with the rest obtained from reference TRBV5-6 and TRBJ1-1, is as follows: DAGVTQSPTHLIKTRGQQVTLRCSPKSGHDTVSWYQQALGQGPQFIFQYYEEEERQRGNFPDRFSGHQFPNYSSELNVNALLLGDSALYLCASSFSNLEAFFGQGTRLTVV.

The chain links TRBV12-3 or TRBV12-4 to TRBJ2-5; D is uncertain. V gave up 2 bases and J gave up 5 bases, with 6 bases separating them. The length of the CDR3 is 12 residues. CDR3: CASSLIEETQYF. CDR3 DNA sequence: TGTGCCAGCAGTTTAATCGAGGAGACCCAGTACTTC.

The chain employs TRBV3-1 (or the pseudogene TRBV3-2) and TRBJ1-1; D perhaps matches TRBD1 (5 bases). The CDR3 consists of 16 residues. Germline V CDR1 and CDR2: LGHDT, YNNKEL (reference sequence). V lost 7 bases to trimming and J lost 10 bases, with 28 bases between them. The CDR3 spells CASIPRGSSSTRVAFF. CDR3 sequence (DNA): TGTGCCAGCATACCACGGGGGTCAAGCTCAACCCGAGTAGCTTTCTTT.

The genes are TRBV7-2 and TRBJ2-7, with D maybe TRBD2 (6 bases). Germline loops: CDR1 SGHTA, CDR2 FQGNSA. The CDR3 length is 13 residues. The V end was cut by 6 bases, the J end by 3 bases, with 12 bases between. DNA of the CDR3: TGTGCCAGCAGTTACTCGGGGGACTACGAGCAGTACTTC. Encoded protein: CASSYSGDYEQYF.

The chain is built from TRBV28 and TRBJ2-7; TRBD2 matches 10 bases. The CDR3 totals 15 residues. CDR1 and CDR2 from the germline V gene are MDHEN and SYDVKM. V was clipped by 8 bases and J by 4 bases; unmatched bases: 11. For the CDR3, the DNA is TGTGCCAGCTCCTCGGGAGCGGGAGGGCCTTACGAGCAGTACTTC. Translating it yields CASSSGAGGPYEQYF.

The chain links TRBV5-1 to TRBJ2-1, with 9 bases aligning to TRBD2. The CDR3 consists of 15 residues. The germline gives CDR1 SGHRS, CDR2 YFSETQ. The trim removed 0 bases at V and 4 bases at J, leaving 2 bases unmatched. CDR3 sequence: CASSLVAGAYNEQFF. CDR3 coding DNA: TGCGCCAGCAGCTTGGTAGCGGGGGCTTACAATGAGCAGTTCTTC.

The chain links TRBV6-2 or TRBV6-3 to TRBJ2-7, with a weak D call TRBD1 (6 bases). Germline loops: CDR1 MNHEY, CDR2 SVGEGT. The CDR3 contains 13 residues. Trimming took off 6 bases at V and 1 base at J, with 10 bases between the two ends. This CDR3 reads CASSPRGSYEQYF. The CDR3 coding sequence is TGTGCCAGCAGCCCCAGGGGTTCCTACGAGCAGTACTTC.

This rearrangement joins TRBV14 to TRBJ2-7; D is possibly TRBD2 (6 bases). Per germline, CDR1 SGHDN and CDR2 FVKESK. This CDR3 is built from 14 residues. Trimming pared 5 bases from V and 3 bases from J, leaving 14 bases between. In nucleotides, the CDR3 is TGTGCCAGCAGCGGGGGGAACAGCTACTACGAGCAGTACTTC. Amino acids: CASSGGNSYYEQYF.

The V and J genes are TRBV3-1 (or the pseudogene TRBV3-2) and TRBJ2-7, with 7 nucleotides matching TRBD1. The ends lost 4 bases at V and 7 bases at J; junction bases unmatched: 31. Per the germline V gene, CDR1 is LGHDT and CDR2 is YNNKEL (reference sequence). This CDR3 comprises 21 residues. The CDR3 coding sequence is TGTGCCAGCAGCCCGGGACCCTCGACAGGGTTTAGTTTACAAATAGGAATAGAGCAGTACTTC. Its protein is CASSPGPSTGFSLQIGIEQYF.

This clone was picked up a small number of times. Other DNA sequences in the sample encode the same CDR3. In DNA form, the CDR3 reads TGTGCCAGCTCACCACCGGCGGGTGCTGCCTACGAGCAGTACTTC. Protein sequence: CASSPPAGAAYEQYF. V and J are TRBV18 and TRBJ2-7; possibly TRBD2 for D (5 bases). The germline V gene has CDR1 KGHSH and CDR2 LQKENI. Trimming shortened V by 0 bases and J by 2 bases, and 11 bases separated the two germline ends. This CDR3 has 15 residues.

Details on this clone: This sample includes further DNA sequences coding for the same CDR3. CDR3 sequence (DNA): TGCAGCGTTGACACAGGGTACACTGAAGCTTTCTTT. Translated, it gives CSVDTGYTEAFF. This sequence joins TRBV29-1 and TRBJ1-1; possibly TRBD1 for D (6 bases). The germline V gene encodes CDR1 SQVTM and CDR2 ANQGSEA. The CDR3 consists of 12 residues. Trimming removed 3 bases from V and 3 bases from J, with 8 bases in between.

This clone was seen more than once but under ten times. CDR3: CASRPGNPYNEQFF. CDR3 DNA sequence: TGTGCCAGCAGACCAGGGAACCCCTACAATGAGCAGTTCTTC. The V and J genes are TRBV27 and TRBJ2-1; weak D call: TRBD1 (5 bases). The CDR3 spans 14 residues. Germline lookup yields CDR1 MNHEY and CDR2 SMNVEV (reference sequence). With 6 bases removed from V and 2 bases from J, the gap between germline ends came to 11 bases.

The chain combines TRBV10-3 with TRBJ2-1; TRBD2 aligns across 11 bases. The V gene end was trimmed by 10 bases and the J gene end by 4 bases; junction bases not matched to a gene: 6. The CDR3 sequence is 14 residues long. Germline V gene lookup returns CDR1 ENHRY and CDR2 SYGVKD. CDR3 loop: CASSGLAEYNEQFF. The CDR3 region has the DNA TGTGCCAGCTCGGGACTAGCGGAATACAATGAGCAGTTCTTC.

This clone was seen just once. V is TRBV4-3 and J is TRBJ2-3; 9 positions agree with TRBD2. V was pared by 3 bases and J by 1 base, with 2 bases of the junction left unmatched. Germline CDR1 and CDR2: LGHNA and YSLEER. This CDR3 is 15 amino acids long. The CDR3 region has the DNA TGCGCCAGCAGCCAGATAGCGGGAGGCACAGATACGCAGTATTTT. Translating it yields CASSQIAGGTDTQYF.

The genes are TRBV30 and TRBJ2-1; 9 nucleotides line up with TRBD1. The CDR3 runs to 12 residues. Per germline, CDR1 GTSNPN and CDR2 SVGIG (reference sequence). V lost 1 base to trimming and J lost 9 bases; unmatched junction nucleotides: 1. CDR3 sequence (DNA): TGTGCCTGGAGTGGACAGGGGGGTGAGCAGTTCTTC. Protein: CAWSGQGGEQFF.

Only one count was recorded for this clone. CDR3 amino acids: CASWGPGTGELFF. Written as DNA, the CDR3 is TGTGCCAGTTGGGGCCCGGGCACCGGGGAGCTGTTTTTT. The chain has TRBV19 and TRBJ2-2; D possibly corresponds to TRBD1 (5 bases). There are 13 residues in the CDR3. The germline gives CDR1 LNHDA, CDR2 SQIVND (reference sequence). The germline V and J ends were trimmed by 8 bases and 4 bases, with 11 bases remaining between them.

The CDR3 DNA sequence: TGCAGCGTTGCGGGTTCAGGGGATGGGACCCAGTACTTC. It encodes CSVAGSGDGTQYF. V is TRBV29-1 and J is TRBJ2-5; the D gene is possibly TRBD1 (6 bases). V was cut by 4 bases and J by 7 bases, with 16 bases left in between. CDR1 is SQVTM, CDR2 ANQGSEA, per germline. This CDR3 region has 13 residues.

The V and J genes are TRBV5-4 and TRBJ1-2; tentative D call: TRBD1 (5 bases). V was shortened by 1 base and J by 0 bases, with 10 bases between the two germline ends. Germline values: CDR1 SGHNT, CDR2 YYREEE (reference sequence). The CDR3 loop spans 15 amino acids. This CDR3 reads CASSLFGGPNYGYTF. DNA for the CDR3: TGTGCCAGCAGCTTGTTCGGGGGACCTAACTATGGCTACACCTTC.

V usage is TRBV6-2 or TRBV6-3 and J usage is TRBJ2-5; 7 bases are a match to TRBD1. With V trimmed by 6 bases and J by 9 bases, 4 bases remained unmatched. The CDR3 totals 11 residues. Germline V gene lookup returns CDR1 MNHEY and CDR2 SVGEGT. CDR3 in amino acids: CASSGQGAQYF. For the CDR3, the DNA is TGTGCCAGCAGCGGTCAGGGGGCCCAGTACTTC.

The gene calls are TRBV7-8 and TRBJ1-1; the match to TRBD1 covers 7 bases. V shed 5 bases and J 1 base; nucleotides not matched to a gene: 4. CDR1 and CDR2 (germline): SGHVS, FQNEAQ. There are 14 residues in the CDR3. DNA of the CDR3: TGTGCCAGCAGCCGAGGACAGGAGAACACTGAAGCTTTCTTT. Translating it yields CASSRGQENTEAFF.

This sequence joins TRBV20-1 and TRBJ2-7; possible D gene TRBD2, 5 bases. The germline gives CDR1 DFQATT, CDR2 SNEGSKA (reference sequence). Trimming removed 6 bases at V and 4 bases at J, with 10 bases between. The length of the CDR3 is 11 residues. In DNA, the CDR3 is TGCAGTGCCCGGGATTTGTACGAGCAGTACTTC. Residues: CSARDLYEQYF.

The V call is TRBV10-3, the J call TRBJ2-1, with D unresolved. V lost 8 bases and J lost 1, with 3 bases in between. Germline CDR1 reads ENHRY; CDR2 reads SYGVKD. The CDR3 is made up of 11 amino acids. CDR3 residues: CAIRSYNEQFF. The CDR3 nucleotides are TGTGCCATCCGGTCCTACAATGAGCAGTTCTTC.